This TCR beta chain appears in the sequencing data of a study of Ad26.COV2.S vaccination and SARS-CoV-2 variants. As to treatment: 15 to 20 received Ad26.COV2.S at low or high dose, single or two shots; 5 received placebo; per-sample allocation not given. Sampling occurred on day 63 after the first vaccine or placebo injection. This clone was found a few times. V lost 0 bases, J lost 9 bases, and 18 bases lay in between. CDR3 length: 16 residues. The V gene's germline CDR1 is GTSNPN and CDR2 SVGIG (reference sequence). TCRdb's copy holds only in-frame clones and misses some; the assay was immunoSEQ multiplex PCR. The table includes roughly 350,000 clones, 88% detected once.

The sequence came from a person aged 18 to 59 who received the Ad26.COV2.S COVID-19 vaccine or a placebo. The chain couples TRBV30 to TRBJ1-6; D is perhaps TRBD1 (6 bases). Material: peripheral blood, obtained in a trial of Ad26.COV2.S vaccine versus placebo. DNA for the CDR3: TGTGCCTGGAGTGTCCTCTCCGGTACAGGGACTTCACCCCTCCACTTT. It translates to CAWSVLSGTGTSPLHF.